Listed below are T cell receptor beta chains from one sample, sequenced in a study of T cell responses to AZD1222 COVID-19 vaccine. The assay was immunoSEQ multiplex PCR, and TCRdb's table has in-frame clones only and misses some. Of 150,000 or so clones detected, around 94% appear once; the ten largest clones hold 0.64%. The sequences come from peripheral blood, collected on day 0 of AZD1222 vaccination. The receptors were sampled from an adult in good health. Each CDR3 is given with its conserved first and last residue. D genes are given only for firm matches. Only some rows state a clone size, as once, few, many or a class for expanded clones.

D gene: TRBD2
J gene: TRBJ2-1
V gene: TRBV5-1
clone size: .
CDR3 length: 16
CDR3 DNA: TGCGCCAGCAGCTTGGGGTTTAGGACTAGCGACAATGAGCAGTTCTTC
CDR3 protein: CASSLGFRTSDNEQFF

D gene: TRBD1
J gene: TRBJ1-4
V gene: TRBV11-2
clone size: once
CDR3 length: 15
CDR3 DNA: TGTGCCAGCAGCTCCCGGACAGGGGGGAATGAAAAACTGTTTTTT
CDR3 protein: CASSSRTGGNEKLFF

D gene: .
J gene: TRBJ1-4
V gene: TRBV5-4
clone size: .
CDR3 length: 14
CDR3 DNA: TGTGCCAGCAGTTGGGATCCAACTAATGAAAAACTGTTTTTT
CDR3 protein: CASSWDPTNEKLFF

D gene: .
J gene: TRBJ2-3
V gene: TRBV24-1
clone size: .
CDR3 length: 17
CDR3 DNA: TGTGCCACCAGTGATTTGCTCGGGGCCGGTGGTACAGATACGCAGTATTTT
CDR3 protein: CATSDLLGAGGTDTQYF

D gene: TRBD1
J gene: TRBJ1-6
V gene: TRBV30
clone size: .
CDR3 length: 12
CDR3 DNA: TGTGCCTGGGGACAGGGATTTTCACCCCTCCACTTT
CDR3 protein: CAWGQGFSPLHF

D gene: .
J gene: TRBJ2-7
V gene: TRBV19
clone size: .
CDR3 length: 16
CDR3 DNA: TGTGCCAGTAGTAAAGTGGGCTCCCCAACTTTCTACGAGCAGTACTTC
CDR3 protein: CASSKVGSPTFYEQYF

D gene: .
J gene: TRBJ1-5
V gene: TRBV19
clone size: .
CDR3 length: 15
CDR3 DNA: TGTGCCAGTAATTACGGGAGTAGGAGCAATCAGCCCCAGCATTTT
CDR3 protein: CASNYGSRSNQPQHF

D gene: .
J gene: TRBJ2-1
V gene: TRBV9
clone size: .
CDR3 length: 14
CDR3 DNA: TGTGCCAGCAGCGCCTGGGGGGCCGGGCTAGAGCAGTTCTTC
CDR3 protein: CASSAWGAGLEQFF

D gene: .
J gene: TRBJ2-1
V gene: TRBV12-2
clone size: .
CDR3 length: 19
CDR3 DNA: TGTGCAAGTCGCTTAGGACTAGCGGGAGTTAGGGTGCGAATGGATGAGCAGTTCTTC
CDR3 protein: CASRLGLAGVRVRMDEQFF

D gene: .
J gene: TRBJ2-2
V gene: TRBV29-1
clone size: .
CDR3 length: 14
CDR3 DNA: TGCAGCGTTGAGAGCACAGGGTTGGCCGGGGAGCTGTTTTTT
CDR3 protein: CSVESTGLAGELFF

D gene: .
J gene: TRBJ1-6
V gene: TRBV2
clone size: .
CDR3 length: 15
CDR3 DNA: TGTGCCAGCAGTGAAACCGGAAGGTATAATTCACCCCTCCACTTT
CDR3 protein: CASSETGRYNSPLHF

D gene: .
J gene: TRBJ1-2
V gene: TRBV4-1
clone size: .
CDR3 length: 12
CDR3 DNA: TGCGCCAGCAGTTCCTGGAGCTATGGCTACACCTTC
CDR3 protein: CASSSWSYGYTF

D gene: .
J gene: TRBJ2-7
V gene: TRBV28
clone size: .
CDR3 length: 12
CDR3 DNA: TGTGCCAGCAGTTTAAGGGTGTACGAGCAGTACTTC
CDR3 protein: CASSLRVYEQYF

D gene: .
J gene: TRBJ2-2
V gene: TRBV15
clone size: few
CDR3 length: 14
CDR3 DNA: TGTGCCACCAGTTCGACGGTTGAAACCGGGGAGCTGTTTTTT
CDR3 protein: CATSSTVETGELFF

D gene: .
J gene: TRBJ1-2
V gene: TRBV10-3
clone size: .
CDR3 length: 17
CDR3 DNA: TGTGCCATCAGTGAGTCGAGGCAGGGTTTGGGTGTGGAGGGCTACACCTTC
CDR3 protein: CAISESRQGLGVEGYTF

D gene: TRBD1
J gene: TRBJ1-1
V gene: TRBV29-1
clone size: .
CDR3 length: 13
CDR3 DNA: TGCAGCGTGGGACAGACCATGAACACTGAAGCTTTCTTT
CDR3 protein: CSVGQTMNTEAFF